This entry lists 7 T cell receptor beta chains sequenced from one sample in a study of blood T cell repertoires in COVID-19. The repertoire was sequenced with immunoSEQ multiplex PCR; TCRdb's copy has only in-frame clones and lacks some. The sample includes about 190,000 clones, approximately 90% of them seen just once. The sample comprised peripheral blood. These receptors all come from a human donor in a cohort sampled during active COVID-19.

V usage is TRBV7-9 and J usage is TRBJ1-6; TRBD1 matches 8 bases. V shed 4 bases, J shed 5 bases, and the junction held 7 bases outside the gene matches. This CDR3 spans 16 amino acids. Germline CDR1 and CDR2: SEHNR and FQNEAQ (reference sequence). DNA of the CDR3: TGTGCCAGCAGCTCTACTGGGACAGGCCATAATTCACCCCTCCACTTT. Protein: CASSSTGTGHNSPLHF.

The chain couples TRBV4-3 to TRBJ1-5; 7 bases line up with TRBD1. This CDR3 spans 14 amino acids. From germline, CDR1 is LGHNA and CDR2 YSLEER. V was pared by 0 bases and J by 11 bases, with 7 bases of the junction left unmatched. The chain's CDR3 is CASSQELGQQAQHF. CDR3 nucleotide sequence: TGCGCCAGCAGCCAAGAACTGGGACAGCAGGCCCAGCATTTT.

The CDR3 region is CASSYVQGTEQYF. In DNA, the CDR3 is TGTGCCAGCAGTTACGTGCAGGGGACCGAGCAGTACTTC. This rearrangement joins TRBV6-2 or TRBV6-3 to TRBJ2-7; TRBD1 is a possible D gene (6 bases). The ends were cut back, 2 bases at V and 6 bases at J, with 11 bases in the middle. The CDR3 contains 13 residues. Germline-derived CDR1 and CDR2 are MNHEY and SVGEGT.

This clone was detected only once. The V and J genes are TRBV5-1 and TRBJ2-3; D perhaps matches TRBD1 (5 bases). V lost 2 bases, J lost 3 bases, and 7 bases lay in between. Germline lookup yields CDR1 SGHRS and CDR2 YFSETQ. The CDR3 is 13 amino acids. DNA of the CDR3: TGCGCCAGCAGCTTAAGGGGAACAGATACGCAGTATTTT. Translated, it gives CASSLRGTDTQYF.

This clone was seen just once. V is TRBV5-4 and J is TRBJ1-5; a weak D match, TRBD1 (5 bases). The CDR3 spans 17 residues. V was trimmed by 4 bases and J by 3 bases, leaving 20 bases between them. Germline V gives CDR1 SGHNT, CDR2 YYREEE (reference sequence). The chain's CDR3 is CASSHPGDGGNNQPQHF. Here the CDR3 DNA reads TGTGCCAGCAGCCACCCGGGGGATGGGGGGAACAATCAGCCCCAGCATTTT.

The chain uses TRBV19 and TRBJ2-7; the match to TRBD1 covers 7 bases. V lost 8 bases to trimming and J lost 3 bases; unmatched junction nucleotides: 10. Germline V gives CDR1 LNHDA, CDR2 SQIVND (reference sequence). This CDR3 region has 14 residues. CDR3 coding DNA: TGTGCCAGTCAGAGGGGGCGAGGGAACTACGAGCAGTACTTC. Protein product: CASQRGRGNYEQYF.

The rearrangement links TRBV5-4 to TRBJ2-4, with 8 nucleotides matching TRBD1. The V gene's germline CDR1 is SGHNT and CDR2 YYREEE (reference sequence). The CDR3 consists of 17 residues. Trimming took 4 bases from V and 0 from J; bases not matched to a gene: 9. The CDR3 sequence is CASSKATGGLAKNIQYF. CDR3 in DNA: TGTGCCAGCAGCAAAGCTACAGGGGGACTAGCCAAAAACATTCAGTACTTC.